The 3 T cell receptor beta chains listed next were all sequenced from one sample in a study of T cells in Graves' hyperthyroidism and ophthalmopathy. Amplification of TCR beta CDR3 regions used RNA as the template. TCR CDR3 underwent first-round RT-PCR with the HTBI primer set. TCRdb itself ran the multiplex PCR reads through MiXCR, one entry per CDR3 protein. The profile covers about 700,000 distinct CDR3 sequences, with roughly 15% appearing a single time and more than 8.5% taken by the ten largest. Material for sequencing was blood. These receptors all stem from a woman younger than 30 with Graves' hyperthyroidism.

The genes are TRBV27 and TRBJ2-2, with a tentative D call TRBD1 (6 bases). The CDR3 has 16 amino acids. Trimming stripped 10 bases from V and 6 bases from J, with 24 bases between. Germline CDR1 reads MNHEY; CDR2 reads SMNVEV (reference sequence). CDR3 nucleotides: TGTGCCACCAAACAGGGAGATGGAGGAGCGCCCGGGGAGCTGTTTTTT. This encodes CATKQGDGGAPGELFF.

This clonotype was counted ten times or more. The gene calls are TRBV20-1 and TRBJ2-7; D is perhaps TRBD1 (6 bases). Trimming cost V 6 bases and J 2 bases, with 11 bases left between them. The length of the CDR3 is 12 residues. Germline V gene data show CDR1 as DFQATT and CDR2 as SNEGSKA (reference sequence). The CDR3 DNA sequence: TGCAGTGCCAGATACAGGGCCTACGAGCAGTACTTC. Translation: CSARYRAYEQYF.

This clonotype was seen a handful of times. In DNA, the CDR3 is TGTGCCAGCAGTTTATTAGGGACAGGGGGCGCAAGTGGCTATGGCTACACCTTC. Its protein product is CASSLLGTGGASGYGYTF. This rearrangement joins TRBV28 to TRBJ1-2; TRBD1 matches at 12 bases. The CDR3 length is 18 residues. Germline V gene data show CDR1 as MDHEN and CDR2 as SYDVKM. Trimming took 1 base from V and 4 from J; bases not matched to a gene: 10.